A single sample gave rise to the 22 T cell receptor beta chains below, sequenced in a study of blood T cell repertoires in COVID-19. The method was immunoSEQ multiplex PCR; TCRdb's version includes in-frame clones alone and lacks a portion of them. The sample holds fewer than 250,000 clones, 75% to 90% seen once. Specimen: peripheral blood. These receptors originate from a man aged 25 to 45 with COVID-19, enrolled during active disease.

The chain employs TRBV13 and TRBJ1-1, with TRBD1 as a possible D gene (5 bases). V lost 4 bases, J lost 4 bases, and 16 bases lay in between. The CDR3 has 15 amino acids. Germline CDR1 and CDR2: PRHDT and FYEKMQ (reference sequence). CDR3 sequence (DNA): TGTGCCAGCAGCTCAGAAAAGGGGTTTAGCACTGAAGCTTTCTTT. It codes for CASSSEKGFSTEAFF. Filled out from reference TRBV13 and TRBJ1-1, the complete variable domain reads AAGVIQSPRHLIKEKRETATLKCYPIPRHDTVYWYQQGPGQDPQFLISFYEKMQSDKGSIPDRFSAQQFSDYHSELNMSSLELGDSALYFCASSSEKGFSTEAFFGQGTRLTVV.

The chain couples TRBV4-1 to TRBJ2-1, with 9 bases aligning to TRBD2. This CDR3 spans 20 amino acids. The V gene end was trimmed by 4 bases and the J gene end by 0 bases; junction bases not matched to a gene: 16. From germline, CDR1 is MGHRA and CDR2 YSYEKL. The CDR3 region has the DNA TGCGCCAGCAGCCCCACTCCCGGGCCTAGCGGGACACACTCCTACAATGAGCAGTTCTTC. This sequence encodes CASSPTPGPSGTHSYNEQFF.

The chain links TRBV21-1 to TRBJ1-1; the table's D call TRBD1 went unverified against the DNA. TRBV21-1 is a pseudogene segment. The CDR3 is made up of 15 amino acids. The CDR3 loop reads CASRRAGGPNTEAFF. In nucleotides, the CDR3 is TGTGCCAGCCGCCGGGCAGGGGGTCCGAACACTGAAGCTTTCTTT.

The rearrangement uses TRBV6-2 or TRBV6-3 and TRBJ1-1; tentatively, D is TRBD1 (5 bases). This CDR3 has 16 amino acids. The ends were cut back, 2 bases at V and 4 bases at J, with 17 bases in the middle. Germline V lookup: CDR1 MNHEY, CDR2 SVGEGT. The CDR3 is CASSYPRGGWSTEAFF. CDR3 nucleotide sequence: TGTGCCAGCAGTTACCCCCGGGGGGGATGGAGCACTGAAGCTTTCTTT.

Details on this clone: This specimen includes other DNA sequences encoding the same CDR3. The chain uses TRBV4-1 and TRBJ2-5, with D perhaps matching TRBD2 (5 bases). Trimming left V 4 bases short and J 5 bases short, with 8 bases between. Germline lookup yields CDR1 MGHRA and CDR2 YSYEKL. CDR3 length: 12 residues. Here the CDR3 DNA reads TGCGCCAGCAGCCGCTCGGGGGAGACCCAGTACTTC. Its translation is CASSRSGETQYF.

The chain joins TRBV9 to TRBJ1-2, with 8 positions matching TRBD1. CDR1 and CDR2 (germline): SGDLS, YYNGEE. V dropped 3 bases and J dropped 4; count of bases not matched to a gene: 8. This CDR3 has 15 residues. The CDR3 reads CASSALLGQAYGYTF. The CDR3 DNA sequence: TGTGCCAGCAGCGCACTATTGGGACAGGCCTATGGCTACACCTTC. Complete variable domain (other parts from reference TRBV9 and TRBJ1-2): DSGVTQTPKHLITATGQRVTLRCSPRSGDLSVYWYQQSLDQGLQFLIQYYNGEERAKGNILERFSAQQFPDLHSELNLSSLELGDSALYFCASSALLGQAYGYTFGSGTRLTVV.

The chain is built from TRBV15 and TRBJ1-5; TRBD1 matches at 8 bases. Germline V gene data show CDR1 as LNHNV and CDR2 as YYDKDF (reference sequence). The CDR3 has 16 residues. V lost 0 bases, J lost 7 bases, and 8 bases stayed unmatched. The CDR3 region is CATSRETGVIGQPQHF. CDR3 nucleotides: TGTGCCACCAGCAGAGAGACAGGGGTAATAGGACAGCCCCAGCATTTT.

The V call is TRBV10-3, the J call TRBJ1-1; 11 bases map to TRBD1. V trimming: 5 bases; J trimming: 7 bases; junction bases outside the gene matches: 3. Germline V gene sequence: CDR1 ENHRY, CDR2 SYGVKD. CDR3 length equals 13 residues. The CDR3 DNA reads TGTGCCATCAGTCCCGGGACAGGGGGTGAAGCTTTCTTT. Its translation is CAISPGTGGEAFF.

The chain uses TRBV25-1 and TRBJ1-1; no reliable D call. The CDR3 extends over 16 amino acids. Trimming removed 2 bases at V and 0 bases at J, with 13 bases between. In germline, CDR1 is MGHDK, CDR2 SYGVNS. The CDR3 is CASSEPTMGVNTEAFF. The CDR3 region has the DNA TGTGCCAGCAGTGAACCCACGATGGGCGTGAACACTGAAGCTTTCTTT.

The CDR3 loop is CASSPGQYTEAFF. In DNA form, the CDR3 reads TGTGCCAGTAGTCCAGGACAGTACACTGAAGCTTTCTTT. The genes are TRBV19 and TRBJ1-1; tentative D call: TRBD1 (6 bases). The CDR3 runs to 13 residues. Germline CDR1 reads LNHDA; CDR2 reads SQIVND (reference sequence). Trimming took 5 bases from V and 3 from J, leaving 10 bases between them.

The V gene is TRBV4-3, the J gene TRBJ1-4; 12 bases match TRBD1. CDR3 length: 15 amino acids. The V segment lost 0 bases and the J segment 10 bases; nucleotides outside the gene matches: 3. Germline V gene lookup returns CDR1 LGHNA and CDR2 YSLEER. CDR3 protein: CASSQEGTGGLKLFF. In nucleotides, the CDR3 is TGCGCCAGCAGCCAAGAAGGGACAGGGGGCTTAAAACTGTTTTTT.

The V gene is TRBV11-2, the J gene TRBJ2-1; D unresolved. The V gene's germline CDR1 is SGHAT and CDR2 FQNNGV. Trimming removed 1 base at V and 6 bases at J, with 10 bases between. The CDR3 contains 14 residues. This CDR3 reads CASSLGEFTNEQFF. The DNA of the CDR3 is TGTGCCAGCAGCTTAGGAGAATTTACCAATGAGCAGTTCTTC.

J is TRBJ2-7 and V is TRBV18; no clear D. Germline values: CDR1 KGHSH, CDR2 LQKENI. This CDR3 is 12 amino acids long. Trimming pared 4 bases from V and 4 bases from J, leaving 8 bases between. The CDR3 sequence: CASSRPPYEQYF. The CDR3 nucleotides read TGTGCCAGCTCACGACCCCCGTACGAGCAGTACTTC.

The V gene is TRBV30, the J gene TRBJ1-3; D remains unclear. CDR1 GTSNPN and CDR2 SVGIG come from the germline V gene (reference sequence). Trimming removed 2 bases from V and 0 bases from J, with 5 bases in between. This CDR3 has 13 amino acids. DNA for the CDR3: TGTGCCTGGAGTAGGAGCTCTGGAAACACCATATATTTT. It encodes CAWSRSSGNTIYF.

V and J are TRBV6-6 and TRBJ1-1; tentatively, D is TRBD1 (5 bases). CDR1 and CDR2 from the germline V gene are MNHNY and SVGAGI (reference sequence). The CDR3 spans 14 residues. V was pared by 2 bases and J by 1 base, with 8 bases between. As DNA, the CDR3 is TGTGCCAGCAGTTACGGGACTGAGAACACTGAAGCTTTCTTT. It yields the protein CASSYGTENTEAFF.

This rearrangement joins TRBV30 to TRBJ1-3, with D unclear. Germline CDR1 is GTSNPN and CDR2 is SVGIG (reference sequence). Trimming cost V 5 bases and J 0 bases, with 11 bases left between them. The CDR3 contains 14 residues. CDR3 residues: CAWGSMSSGNTIYF. The CDR3 DNA reads as TGTGCCTGGGGTTCTATGAGCTCTGGAAACACCATATATTTT.

J is TRBJ1-1 and V is TRBV28; TRBD1 matches 7 bases. The length of the CDR3 is 15 residues. Germline lookup yields CDR1 MDHEN and CDR2 SYDVKM. J gave up 0 bases and V 3 bases, and 4 bases lay outside the gene matches. The CDR3 DNA reads as TGTGCCAGCAGTTTGACAGGGATAATGAACACTGAAGCTTTCTTT. It codes for CASSLTGIMNTEAFF.

The chain couples TRBV24-1 to TRBJ2-5, with 9 nucleotides matching TRBD1. CDR3 length equals 17 residues. Germline-derived CDR1 and CDR2 are KGHDR and SFDVKD. J was trimmed by 5 bases and V by 3 bases; bases with no gene match: 12. This chain's CDR3 is CATSDPGTGPVSETQYF. The DNA for the CDR3 is TGTGCCACCAGTGATCCGGGGACAGGGCCCGTCTCTGAGACCCAGTACTTC.

This chain connects TRBV23-1 to TRBJ1-2, with a weak D call TRBD1 (6 bases). TRBV23-1 is treated as an ORF (open reading frame) with a function not yet certain. V shed 0 bases and J shed 8 bases, with 16 bases lying between them. This CDR3 comprises 15 residues. As DNA, the CDR3 is TGCGCCAGCAGTCAATCCGCAGGGGTGGGCGACGGCTACACCTTC. Amino acid sequence: CASSQSAGVGDGYTF.

Here the CDR3 reads CASRKQGAGQETQYF. CDR3 sequence (DNA): TGTGCCAGCAGAAAACAGGGGGCAGGGCAAGAGACCCAGTACTTC. This chain links TRBV6-5 with TRBJ2-5, with 9 bases identical to TRBD1. J lost 2 bases, V lost 6 bases, and 7 bases had no gene match. CDR3 size: 15 residues. CDR1 and CDR2 from the germline V gene are MNHEY and SVGAGI.

This clone was seen a single time. V gene TRBV25-1 combines with J gene TRBJ1-1; D is perhaps TRBD1 (6 bases). Germline V lookup: CDR1 MGHDK, CDR2 SYGVNS. The V end was cut by 3 bases, the J end by 8 bases, with 16 bases between. The CDR3 has 14 amino acids. CDR3 coding DNA: TGTGCCAGCAGTGATTGGCTCCCAGGGACAGAAGCTTTCTTT. Its protein product is CASSDWLPGTEAFF.

V usage is TRBV6-5 and J usage is TRBJ2-7; tentatively, D is TRBD2 (6 bases). Trimming left V 0 bases short and J 2 bases short, with 8 bases between. This CDR3 spans 14 amino acids. Germline V CDR1 and CDR2: MNHEY, SVGAGI. DNA for the CDR3: TGTGCCAGCAGTTACTCGGGGGGTACCTACGAGCAGTACTTC. Encoded protein: CASSYSGGTYEQYF.